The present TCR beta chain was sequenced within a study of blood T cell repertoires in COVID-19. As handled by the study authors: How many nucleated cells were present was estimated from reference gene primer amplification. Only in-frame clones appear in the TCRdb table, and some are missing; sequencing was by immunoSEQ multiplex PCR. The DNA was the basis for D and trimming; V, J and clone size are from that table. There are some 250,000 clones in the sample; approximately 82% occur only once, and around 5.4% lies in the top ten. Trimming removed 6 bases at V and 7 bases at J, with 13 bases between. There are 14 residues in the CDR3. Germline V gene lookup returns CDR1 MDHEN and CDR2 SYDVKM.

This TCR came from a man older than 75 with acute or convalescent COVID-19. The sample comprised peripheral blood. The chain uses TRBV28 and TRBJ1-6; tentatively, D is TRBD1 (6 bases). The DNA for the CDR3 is TGTGCCAGCAGGCCCGGGACACTAAATTCACCCCTCCACTTT. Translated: CASRPGTLNSPLHF.